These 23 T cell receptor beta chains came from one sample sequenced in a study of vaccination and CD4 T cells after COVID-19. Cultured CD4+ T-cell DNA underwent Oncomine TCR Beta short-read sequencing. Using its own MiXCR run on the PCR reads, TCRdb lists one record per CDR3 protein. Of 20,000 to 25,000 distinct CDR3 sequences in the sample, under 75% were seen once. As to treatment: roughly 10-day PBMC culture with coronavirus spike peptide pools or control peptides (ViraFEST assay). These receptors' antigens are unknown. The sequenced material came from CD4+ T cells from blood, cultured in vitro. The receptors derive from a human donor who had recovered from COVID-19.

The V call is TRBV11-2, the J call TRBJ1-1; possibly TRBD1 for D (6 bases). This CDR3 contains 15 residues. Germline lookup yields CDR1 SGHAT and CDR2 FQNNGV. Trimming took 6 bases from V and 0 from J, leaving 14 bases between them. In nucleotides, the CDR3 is TGTGCCAGCAGGGCAGGGGTCTGGATGAACACTGAAGCTTTCTTT. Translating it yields CASRAGVWMNTEAFF.

Written as DNA, the CDR3 is TGCGCCAGCAGCCCCAGCCTCGGAAATTCACCCCTCCACTTT. This gives the protein CASSPSLGNSPLHF. This sequence joins TRBV5-1 and TRBJ1-6, with D unclear. V gave up 4 bases and J gave up 7 bases, with 12 bases separating them. This CDR3 has 14 residues. Germline V gene data show CDR1 as SGHRS and CDR2 as YFSETQ.

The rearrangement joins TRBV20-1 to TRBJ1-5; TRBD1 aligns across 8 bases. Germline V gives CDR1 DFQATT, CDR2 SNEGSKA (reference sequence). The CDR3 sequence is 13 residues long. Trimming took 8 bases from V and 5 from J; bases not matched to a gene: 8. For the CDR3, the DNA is TGCAGTACTTCTTCGACAGGGGATCAGCCCCAGCATTTT. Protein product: CSTSSTGDQPQHF.

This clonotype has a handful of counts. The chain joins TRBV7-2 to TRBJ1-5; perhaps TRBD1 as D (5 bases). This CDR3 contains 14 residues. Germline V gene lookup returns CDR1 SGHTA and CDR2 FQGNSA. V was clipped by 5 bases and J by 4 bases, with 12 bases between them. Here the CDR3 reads CASSPSGRNQPQHF. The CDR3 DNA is TGTGCCAGCAGCCCATCGGGGCGTAATCAGCCCCAGCATTTT. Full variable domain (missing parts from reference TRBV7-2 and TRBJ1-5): GAGVSQSPSNKVTEKGKDVELRCDPISGHTALYWYRQSLGQGLEFLIYFQGNSAPDKSGLPSDRFSAERTGGSVSTLTIQRTQQEDSAVYLCASSPSGRNQPQHFGDGTRLSIL.

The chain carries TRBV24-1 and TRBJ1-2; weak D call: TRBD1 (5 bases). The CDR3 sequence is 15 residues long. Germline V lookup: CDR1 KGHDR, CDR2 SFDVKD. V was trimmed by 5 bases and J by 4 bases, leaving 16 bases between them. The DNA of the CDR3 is TGTGCCACCAGTGGGGGCACAGGTGGGACCTATGGCTACACCTTC. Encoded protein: CATSGGTGGTYGYTF.

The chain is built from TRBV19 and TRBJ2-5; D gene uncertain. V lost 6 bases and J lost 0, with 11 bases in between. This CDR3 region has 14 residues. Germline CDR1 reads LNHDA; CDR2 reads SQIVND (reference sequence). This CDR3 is CASRSRADQETQYF. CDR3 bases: TGTGCCAGTAGGAGCCGGGCAGACCAAGAGACCCAGTACTTC.

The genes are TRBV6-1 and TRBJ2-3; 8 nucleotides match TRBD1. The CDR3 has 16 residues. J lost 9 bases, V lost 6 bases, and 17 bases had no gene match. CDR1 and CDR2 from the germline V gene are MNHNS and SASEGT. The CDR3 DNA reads TGTGCCAGCAGGTATGCAACAGGGGGGTTTACCTGGACGCAGTATTTT. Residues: CASRYATGGFTWTQYF.

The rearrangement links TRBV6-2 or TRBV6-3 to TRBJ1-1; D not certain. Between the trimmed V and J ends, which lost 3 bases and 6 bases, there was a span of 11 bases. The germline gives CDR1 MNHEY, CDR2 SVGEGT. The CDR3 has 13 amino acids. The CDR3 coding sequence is TGTGCCAGCAGTTATTCCCTAGACGCTGAAGCTTTCTTT. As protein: CASSYSLDAEAFF.

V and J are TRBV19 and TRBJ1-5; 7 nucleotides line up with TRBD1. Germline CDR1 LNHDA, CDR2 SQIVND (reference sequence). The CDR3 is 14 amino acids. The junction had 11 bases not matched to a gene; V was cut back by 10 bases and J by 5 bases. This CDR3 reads CATHVTGEYQPQHF. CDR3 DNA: TGTGCCACCCACGTCACAGGGGAATATCAGCCCCAGCATTTT.

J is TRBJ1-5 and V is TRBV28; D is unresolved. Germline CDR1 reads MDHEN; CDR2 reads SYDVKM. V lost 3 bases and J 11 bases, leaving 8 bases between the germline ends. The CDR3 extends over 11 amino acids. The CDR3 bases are TGTGCCAGCAGTTTGAAAGTCTCCCAGCATTTT. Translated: CASSLKVSQHF.

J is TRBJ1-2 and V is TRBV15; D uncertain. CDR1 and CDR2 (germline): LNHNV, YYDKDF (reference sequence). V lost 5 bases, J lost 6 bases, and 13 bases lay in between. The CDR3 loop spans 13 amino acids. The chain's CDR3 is CATSPHPGDGYTF. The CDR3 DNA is TGTGCCACCAGCCCGCACCCTGGGGATGGCTACACCTTC.

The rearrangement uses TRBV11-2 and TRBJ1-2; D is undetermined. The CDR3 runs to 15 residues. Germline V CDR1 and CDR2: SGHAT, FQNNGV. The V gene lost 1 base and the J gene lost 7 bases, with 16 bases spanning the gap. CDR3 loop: CASSLGTATPAGYTF. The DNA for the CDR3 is TGTGCCAGCAGCTTAGGGACCGCAACCCCGGCTGGCTACACCTTC.

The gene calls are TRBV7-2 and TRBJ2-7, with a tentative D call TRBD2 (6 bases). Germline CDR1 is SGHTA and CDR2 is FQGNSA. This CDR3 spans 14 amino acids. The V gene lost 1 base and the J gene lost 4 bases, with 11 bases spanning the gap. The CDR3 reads CASSLEGRMYEQYF. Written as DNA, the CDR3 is TGTGCCAGCAGCTTAGAAGGGAGGATGTACGAGCAGTACTTC.

CDR3 region: CASSSPRGGGPYNSPLHF. CDR3 nucleotides: TGTGCCAGCAGCTCGCCCAGGGGAGGAGGCCCCTATAATTCACCCCTCCACTTT. The chain employs TRBV7-2 and TRBJ1-6, with a weak D call TRBD1 (6 bases). This CDR3 spans 18 amino acids. CDR1 is SGHTA, CDR2 FQGNSA, per germline. Trimming removed 4 bases at V and 2 bases at J, with 18 bases between.

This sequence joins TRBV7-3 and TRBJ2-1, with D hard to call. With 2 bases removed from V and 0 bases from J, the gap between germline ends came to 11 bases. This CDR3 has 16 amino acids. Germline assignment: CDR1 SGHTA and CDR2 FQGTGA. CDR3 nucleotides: TGTGCCAGCAGCTTAGAATCCGGTATCTCCTACAATGAGCAGTTCTTC. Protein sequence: CASSLESGISYNEQFF.

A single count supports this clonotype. DNA for the CDR3: TGTGCCAGCAGGGCCGACAGGGGACCTGGAAACACCATATATTTT. Translation: CASRADRGPGNTIYF. The rearrangement uses TRBV6-1 and TRBJ1-3; 8 bases are shared with TRBD1. This CDR3 has 15 residues. V shed 6 bases and J 2 bases; nucleotides not matched to a gene: 6. Germline CDR1 reads MNHNS; CDR2 reads SASEGT.

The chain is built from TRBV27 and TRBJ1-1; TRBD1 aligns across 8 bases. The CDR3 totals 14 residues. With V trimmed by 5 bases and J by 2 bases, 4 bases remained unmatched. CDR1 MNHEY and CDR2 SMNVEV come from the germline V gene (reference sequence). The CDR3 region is CASSRQGANTEAFF. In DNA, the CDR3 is TGTGCCAGCAGTCGGCAGGGGGCCAACACTGAAGCTTTCTTT.

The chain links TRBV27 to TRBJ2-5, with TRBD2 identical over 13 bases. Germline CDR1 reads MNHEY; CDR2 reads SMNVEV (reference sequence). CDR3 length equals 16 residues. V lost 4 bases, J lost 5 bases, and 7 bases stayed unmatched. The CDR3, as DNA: TGTGCCAGCAGTTCCACTAGCGGGAGGGCCGGGGAGACCCAGTACTTC. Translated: CASSSTSGRAGETQYF.

The CDR3 sequence: CASSLETGANYGYTF. The CDR3 DNA sequence: TGTGCCAGCAGCTTAGAGACAGGAGCTAACTATGGCTACACCTTC. The J gene is TRBJ1-2, the V gene TRBV7-2; weak D call: TRBD1 (6 bases). The V end lost 1 base, the J end lost 0 bases, and 9 bases lay between the germline ends. Germline V gives CDR1 SGHTA, CDR2 FQGNSA. The CDR3 consists of 15 residues.

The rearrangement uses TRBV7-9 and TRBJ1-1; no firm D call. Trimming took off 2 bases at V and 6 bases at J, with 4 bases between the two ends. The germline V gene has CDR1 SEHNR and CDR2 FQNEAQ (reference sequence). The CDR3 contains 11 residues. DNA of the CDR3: TGTGCCAGCAGCTTAAAGCCTGAAGCTTTCTTT. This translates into CASSLKPEAFF.

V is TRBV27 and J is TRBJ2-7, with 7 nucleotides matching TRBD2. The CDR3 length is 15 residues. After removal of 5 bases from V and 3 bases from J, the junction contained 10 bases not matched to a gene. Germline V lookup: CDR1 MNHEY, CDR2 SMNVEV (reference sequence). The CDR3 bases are TGTGCCAGCAGTCCCTCTCCGGGGGGTGGCTACGAGCAGTACTTC. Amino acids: CASSPSPGGGYEQYF.

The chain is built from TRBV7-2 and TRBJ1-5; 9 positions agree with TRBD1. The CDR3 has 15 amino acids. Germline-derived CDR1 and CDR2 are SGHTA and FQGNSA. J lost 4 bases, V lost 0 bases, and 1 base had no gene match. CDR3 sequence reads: CASSLATGGNQPQHF. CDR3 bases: TGTGCCAGCAGCTTAGCGACAGGGGGAAATCAGCCCCAGCATTTT.

The CDR3 region has the DNA TGCGCCAGCAGCCAAGGTTACAGGGGTTACGAGCAGTACTTC. It is translated as CASSQGYRGYEQYF. This sequence joins TRBV4-3 and TRBJ2-7, with 7 bases aligning to TRBD1. There are 14 residues in the CDR3. V was clipped by 1 base and J by 4 bases; unmatched bases: 4. Looked up from germline, CDR1 is LGHNA and CDR2 is YSLEER.